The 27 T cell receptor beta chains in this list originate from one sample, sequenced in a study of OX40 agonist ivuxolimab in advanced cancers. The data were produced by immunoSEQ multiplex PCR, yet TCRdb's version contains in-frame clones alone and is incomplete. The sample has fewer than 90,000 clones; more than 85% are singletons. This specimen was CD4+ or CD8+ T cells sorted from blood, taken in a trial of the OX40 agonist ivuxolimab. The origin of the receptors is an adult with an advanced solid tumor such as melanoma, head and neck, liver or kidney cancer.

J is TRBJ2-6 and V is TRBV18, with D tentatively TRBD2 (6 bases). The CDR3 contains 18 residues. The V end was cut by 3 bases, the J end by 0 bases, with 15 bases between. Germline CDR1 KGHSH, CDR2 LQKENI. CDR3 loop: CASSPRGAGTSGANVLTF. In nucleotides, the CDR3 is TGTGCCAGCTCACCTCGAGGGGCGGGAACCTCTGGGGCCAACGTCCTGACTTTC.

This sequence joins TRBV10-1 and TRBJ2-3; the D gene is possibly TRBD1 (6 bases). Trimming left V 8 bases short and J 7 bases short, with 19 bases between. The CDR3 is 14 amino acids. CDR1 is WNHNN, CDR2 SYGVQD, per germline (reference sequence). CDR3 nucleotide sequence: TGCGCCAGCTTCGGGACACCAGCCCCTTATACGCAGTATTTT. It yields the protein CASFGTPAPYTQYF.

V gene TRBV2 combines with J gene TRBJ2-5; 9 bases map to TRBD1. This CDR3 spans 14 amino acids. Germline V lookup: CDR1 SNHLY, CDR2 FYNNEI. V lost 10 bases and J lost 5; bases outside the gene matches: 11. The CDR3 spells CAIHNRGRSETQYF. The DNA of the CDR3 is TGTGCCATCCATAACAGGGGGCGAAGTGAGACCCAGTACTTC.

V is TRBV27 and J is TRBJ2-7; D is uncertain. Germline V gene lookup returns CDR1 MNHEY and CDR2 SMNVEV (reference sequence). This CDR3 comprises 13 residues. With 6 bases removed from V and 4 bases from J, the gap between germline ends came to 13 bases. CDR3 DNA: TGTGCCAGCAGCCAGTTTGGTCGGTACGAGCAGTACTTC. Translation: CASSQFGRYEQYF.

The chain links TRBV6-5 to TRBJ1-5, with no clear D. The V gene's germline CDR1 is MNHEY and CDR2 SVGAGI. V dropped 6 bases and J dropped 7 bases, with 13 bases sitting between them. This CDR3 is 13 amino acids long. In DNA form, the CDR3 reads TGTGCCAGCAGATTTGGGAGCGAGCAGCCCCAGCATTTT. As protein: CASRFGSEQPQHF.

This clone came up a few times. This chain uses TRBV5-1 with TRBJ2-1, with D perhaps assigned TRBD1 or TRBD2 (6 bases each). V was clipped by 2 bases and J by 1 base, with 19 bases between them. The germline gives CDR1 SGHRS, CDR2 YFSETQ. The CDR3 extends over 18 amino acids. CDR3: CASSLDGGTGRSYNEQFF. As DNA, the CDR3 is TGCGCCAGCAGCTTAGATGGTGGTACAGGGAGGTCCTACAATGAGCAGTTCTTC.

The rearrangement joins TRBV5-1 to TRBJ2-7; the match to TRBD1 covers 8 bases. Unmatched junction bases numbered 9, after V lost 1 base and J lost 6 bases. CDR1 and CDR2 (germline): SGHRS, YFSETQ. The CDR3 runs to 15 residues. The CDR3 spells CASSLSPGQAGEQYF. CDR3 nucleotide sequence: TGCGCCAGCAGCTTGTCACCGGGACAGGCCGGCGAGCAGTACTTC.

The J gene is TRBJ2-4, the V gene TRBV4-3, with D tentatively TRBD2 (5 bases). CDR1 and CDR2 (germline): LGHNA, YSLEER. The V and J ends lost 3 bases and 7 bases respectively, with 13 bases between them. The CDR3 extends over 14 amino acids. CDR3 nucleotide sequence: TGCGCCAGCAGCCACCAAGGGAGTTCCAACATTCAGTACTTC. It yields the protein CASSHQGSSNIQYF.

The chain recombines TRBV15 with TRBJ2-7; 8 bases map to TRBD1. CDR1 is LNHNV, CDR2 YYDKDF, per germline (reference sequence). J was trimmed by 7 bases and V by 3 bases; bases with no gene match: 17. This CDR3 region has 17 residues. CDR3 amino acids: CATSSLADSLWTGEQYF. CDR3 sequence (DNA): TGTGCCACCAGCAGCCTCGCGGACTCCCTTTGGACAGGGGAGCAGTACTTC.

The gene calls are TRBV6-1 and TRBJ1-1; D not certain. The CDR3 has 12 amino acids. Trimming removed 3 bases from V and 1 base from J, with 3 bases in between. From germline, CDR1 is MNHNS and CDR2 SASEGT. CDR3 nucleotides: TGTGCCAGCAGTGAGTGGAACACTGAAGCTTTCTTT. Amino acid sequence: CASSEWNTEAFF.

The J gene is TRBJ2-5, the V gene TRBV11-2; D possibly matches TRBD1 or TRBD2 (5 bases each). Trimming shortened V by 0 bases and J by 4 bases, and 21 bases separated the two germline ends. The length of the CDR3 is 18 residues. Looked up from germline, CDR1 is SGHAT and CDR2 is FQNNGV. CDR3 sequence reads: CASSLEVRGPRERETQYF. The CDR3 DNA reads TGTGCCAGCAGCTTAGAAGTAAGGGGACCGAGGGAGCGAGAGACCCAGTACTTC. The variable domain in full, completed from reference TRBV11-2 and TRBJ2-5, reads EAGVAQSPRYKIIEKRQSVAFWCNPISGHATLYWYQQILGQGPKLLIQFQNNGVVDDSQLPKDRFSAERLKGVDSTLKIQPAKLEDSAVYLCASSLEVRGPRERETQYFGPGTRLLVL.

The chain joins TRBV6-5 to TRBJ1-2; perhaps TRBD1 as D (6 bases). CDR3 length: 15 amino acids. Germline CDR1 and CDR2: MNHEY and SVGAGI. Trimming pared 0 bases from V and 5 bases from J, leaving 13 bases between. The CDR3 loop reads CASSYSLGGGYGYTF. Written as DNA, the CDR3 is TGTGCCAGCAGTTACTCGTTGGGAGGGGGGTATGGCTACACCTTC.

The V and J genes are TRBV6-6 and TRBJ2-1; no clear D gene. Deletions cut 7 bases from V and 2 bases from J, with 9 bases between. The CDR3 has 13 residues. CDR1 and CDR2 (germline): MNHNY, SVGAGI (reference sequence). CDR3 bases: TGTGCCAGCACCCTTGAGACCTACAATGAGCAGTTCTTC. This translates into CASTLETYNEQFF.

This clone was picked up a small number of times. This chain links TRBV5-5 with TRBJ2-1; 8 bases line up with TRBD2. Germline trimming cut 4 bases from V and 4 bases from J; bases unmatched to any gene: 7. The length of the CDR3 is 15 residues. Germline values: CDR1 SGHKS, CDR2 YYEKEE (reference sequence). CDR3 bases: TGTGCCAGCAGCCTCAGCGGGAGTGGTTACAATGAGCAGTTCTTC. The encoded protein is CASSLSGSGYNEQFF.

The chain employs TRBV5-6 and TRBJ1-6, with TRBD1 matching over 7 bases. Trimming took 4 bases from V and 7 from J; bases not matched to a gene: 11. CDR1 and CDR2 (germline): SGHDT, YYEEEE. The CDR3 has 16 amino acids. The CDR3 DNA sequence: TGTGCCAGCAGCCCACCAGGGGGTAATCTAAATTCACCCCTCCACTTT. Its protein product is CASSPPGGNLNSPLHF.

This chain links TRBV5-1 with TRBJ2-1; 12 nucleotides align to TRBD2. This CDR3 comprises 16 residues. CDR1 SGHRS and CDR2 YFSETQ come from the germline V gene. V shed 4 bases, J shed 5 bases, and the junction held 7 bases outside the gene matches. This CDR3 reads CASSPTSGGTHNEQFF. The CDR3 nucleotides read TGCGCCAGCAGCCCAACTAGCGGGGGGACTCACAATGAGCAGTTCTTC.

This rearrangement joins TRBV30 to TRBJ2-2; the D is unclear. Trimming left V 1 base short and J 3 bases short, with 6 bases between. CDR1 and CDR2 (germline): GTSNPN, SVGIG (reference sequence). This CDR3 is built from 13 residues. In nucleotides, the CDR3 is TGTGCCTGGAGTGCAGATGACACCGGGGAGCTGTTTTTT. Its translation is CAWSADDTGELFF.

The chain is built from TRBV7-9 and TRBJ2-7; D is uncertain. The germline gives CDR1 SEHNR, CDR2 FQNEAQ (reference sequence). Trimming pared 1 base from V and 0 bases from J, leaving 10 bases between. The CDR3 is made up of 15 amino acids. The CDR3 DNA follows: TGTGCCAGCAGCTTAGGGAGCTCAGTCTCCTACGAGCAGTACTTC. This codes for CASSLGSSVSYEQYF.

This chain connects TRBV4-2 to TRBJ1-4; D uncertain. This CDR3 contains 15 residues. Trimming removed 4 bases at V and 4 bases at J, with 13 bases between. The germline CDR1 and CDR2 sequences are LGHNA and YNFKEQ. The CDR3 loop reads CASSLRPSLNEKLFF. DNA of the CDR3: TGTGCCAGCAGCCTCCGACCCTCCCTTAATGAAAAACTGTTTTTT.

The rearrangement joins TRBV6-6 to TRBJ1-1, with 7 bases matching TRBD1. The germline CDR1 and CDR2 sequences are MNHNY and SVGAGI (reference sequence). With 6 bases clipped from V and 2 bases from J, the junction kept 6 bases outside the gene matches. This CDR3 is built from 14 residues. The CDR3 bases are TGTGCCAGCAGCCCCGGGACAGTAAACACTGAAGCTTTCTTT. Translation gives CASSPGTVNTEAFF.

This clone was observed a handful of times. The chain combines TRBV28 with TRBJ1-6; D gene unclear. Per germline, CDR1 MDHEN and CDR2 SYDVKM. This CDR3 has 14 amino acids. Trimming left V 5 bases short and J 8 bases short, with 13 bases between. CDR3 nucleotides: TGTGCCAGCAGTCGCCCCGGGGATCATTCACCCCTCCACTTT. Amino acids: CASSRPGDHSPLHF. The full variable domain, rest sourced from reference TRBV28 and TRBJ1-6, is DVKVTQSSRYLVKRTGEKVFLECVQDMDHENMFWYRQDPGLGLRLIYFSYDVKMKEKGDIPEGYSVSREKKERFSLILESASTNQTSMYLCASSRPGDHSPLHFGNGTRLTVT.

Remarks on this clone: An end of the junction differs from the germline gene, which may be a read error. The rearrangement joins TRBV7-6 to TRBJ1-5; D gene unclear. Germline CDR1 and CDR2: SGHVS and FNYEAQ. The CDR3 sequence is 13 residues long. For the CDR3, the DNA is TGTGCCAGCAGCTTAGCTGTACATCAACCCCAGCATTTT. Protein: CASSLAVHQPQHF. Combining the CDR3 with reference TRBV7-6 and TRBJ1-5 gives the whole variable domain GAGVSQSPRYKVTKRGQDVALRCDPISGHVSLYWYRQALGQGPEFLTYFNYEAQQDKSGLPNDRFSAERPEGSISTLTIQRTEQRDSAMYRCASSLAVHQPQHFGDGTRLSIL.

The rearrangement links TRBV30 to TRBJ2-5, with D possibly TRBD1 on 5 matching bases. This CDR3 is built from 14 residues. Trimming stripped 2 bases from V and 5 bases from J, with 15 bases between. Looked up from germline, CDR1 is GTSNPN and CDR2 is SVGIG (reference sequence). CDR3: CAWSQPGKGETQYF. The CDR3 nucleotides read TGTGCCTGGAGTCAACCGGGTAAGGGGGAGACCCAGTACTTC.

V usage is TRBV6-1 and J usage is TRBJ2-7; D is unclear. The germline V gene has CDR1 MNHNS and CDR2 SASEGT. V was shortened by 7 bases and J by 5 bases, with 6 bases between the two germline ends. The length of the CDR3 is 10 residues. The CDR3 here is CASKWDEQYF. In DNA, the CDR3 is TGTGCCAGCAAGTGGGACGAGCAGTACTTC.

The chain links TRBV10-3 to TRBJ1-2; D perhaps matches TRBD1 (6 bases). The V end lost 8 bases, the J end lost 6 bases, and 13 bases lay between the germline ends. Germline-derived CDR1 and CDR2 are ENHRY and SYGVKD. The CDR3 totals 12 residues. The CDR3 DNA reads TGTGCCATCGGGGGGGCTGGGGATGGCTACACCTTC. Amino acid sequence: CAIGGAGDGYTF.

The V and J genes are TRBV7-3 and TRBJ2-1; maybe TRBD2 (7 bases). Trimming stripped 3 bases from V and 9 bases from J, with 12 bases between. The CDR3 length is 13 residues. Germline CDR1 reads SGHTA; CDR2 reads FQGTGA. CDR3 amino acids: CASSFGRGTEQFF. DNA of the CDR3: TGTGCCAGCAGCTTTGGGAGGGGGACTGAGCAGTTCTTC.

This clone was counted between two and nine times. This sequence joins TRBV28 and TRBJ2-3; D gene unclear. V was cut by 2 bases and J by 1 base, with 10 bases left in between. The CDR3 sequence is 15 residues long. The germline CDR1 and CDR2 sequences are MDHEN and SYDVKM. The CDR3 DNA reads TGTGCCAGCAGTTTAACAGCCAGAGGCACAGATACGCAGTATTTT. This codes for CASSLTARGTDTQYF.